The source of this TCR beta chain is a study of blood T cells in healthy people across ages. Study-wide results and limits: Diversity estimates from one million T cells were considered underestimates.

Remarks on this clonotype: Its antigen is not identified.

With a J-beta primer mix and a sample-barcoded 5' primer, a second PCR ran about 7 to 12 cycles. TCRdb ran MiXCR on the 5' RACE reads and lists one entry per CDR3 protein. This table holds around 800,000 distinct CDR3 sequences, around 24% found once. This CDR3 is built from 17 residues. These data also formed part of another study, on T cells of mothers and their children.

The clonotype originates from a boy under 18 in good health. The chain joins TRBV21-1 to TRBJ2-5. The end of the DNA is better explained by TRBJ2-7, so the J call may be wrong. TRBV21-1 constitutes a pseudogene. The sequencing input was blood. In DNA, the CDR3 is TGTGCCAGCAGCAAAAGACCGACATACGATATGACTTACGAGCAGTACTTC. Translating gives CASSKRPTYDMTYEQYF.